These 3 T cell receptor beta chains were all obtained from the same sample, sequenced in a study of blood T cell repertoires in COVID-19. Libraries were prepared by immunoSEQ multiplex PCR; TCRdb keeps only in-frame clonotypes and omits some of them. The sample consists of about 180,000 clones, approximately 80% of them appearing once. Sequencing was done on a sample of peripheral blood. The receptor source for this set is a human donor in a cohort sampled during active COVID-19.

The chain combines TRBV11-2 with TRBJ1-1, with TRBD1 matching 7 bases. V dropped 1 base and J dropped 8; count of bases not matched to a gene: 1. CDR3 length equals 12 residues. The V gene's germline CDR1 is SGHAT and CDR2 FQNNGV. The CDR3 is CASSLGQGEAFF. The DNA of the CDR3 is TGTGCCAGCAGCTTAGGACAGGGCGAAGCTTTCTTT.

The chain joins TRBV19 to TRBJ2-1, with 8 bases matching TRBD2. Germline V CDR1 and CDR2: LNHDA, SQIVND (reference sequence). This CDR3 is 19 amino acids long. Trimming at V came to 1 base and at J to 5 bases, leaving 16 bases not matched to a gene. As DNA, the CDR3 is TGTGCCAGTAGTATAGCCCCCGGGACTAGATTTGAAGCCCACAATGAGCAGTTCTTC. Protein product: CASSIAPGTRFEAHNEQFF. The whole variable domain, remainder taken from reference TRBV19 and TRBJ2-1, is DGGITQSPKYLFRKEGQNVTLSCEQNLNHDAMYWYRQDPGQGLRLIYYSQIVNDFQKGDIAEGYSVSREKKESFPLTVTSAQKNPTAFYLCASSIAPGTRFEAHNEQFFGPGTRLTVL.

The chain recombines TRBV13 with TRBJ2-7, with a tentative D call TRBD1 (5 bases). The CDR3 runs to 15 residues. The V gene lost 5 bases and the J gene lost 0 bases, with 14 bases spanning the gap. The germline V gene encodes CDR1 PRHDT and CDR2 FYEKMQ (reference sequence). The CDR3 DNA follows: TGTGCCAGCAGCCCGGCTCAGGGCTACTCCTACGAGCAGTACTTC. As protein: CASSPAQGYSYEQYF.